This T cell receptor (beta chain) was captured by sequencing in a study of shared clonotypes between healthy human individuals. Study-wide background: Participating donors consisted of a couple of women and a few men aged 18 to 49.

Notes on this clone: The target antigen is unknown.

Study observations and caveats: Richness estimates generally favored naive over memory subsets. Shared across a few donors were roughly 5% of the naive CD4 clonotypes.

Cells designated naive CD8 were CD45RO-negative and were positively selected for CCR7, with terminally differentiated effector memory CD45RA+ cells excluded. Looked up from germline, CDR1 is MNHEY and CDR2 is SMNVEV (reference sequence). Trimming took 6 bases from V and 4 from J, leaving 18 bases between them. The CDR3 is made up of 15 amino acids. As originally analysed: ImmunoSEQ output held junction-only sequences without quality scores, so filtering differed. The data were produced by immunoSEQ multiplex PCR, yet TCRdb's version contains in-frame clones alone and is incomplete. V, J and clone size reflect that table, while D and trimming were determined from the DNA. The profile shows 550,000 to 650,000 clones, 90% to 97% of them singletons.

The rearrangement links TRBV27 to TRBJ2-5; perhaps TRBD1 as D (6 bases). This TCR was recovered from a woman under 40 in good health. Specimen: naive CD8+ T cells sorted from blood. The CDR3 loop is CASRILQGSGETQYF. Written as DNA, the CDR3 is TGTGCCAGCAGAATCCTACAGGGCTCGGGAGAGACCCAGTACTTC.